This T cell receptor beta chain was obtained from a study of blood T cells in healthy people across ages. Study-wide results and limits: Per-million-T-cell TCR beta diversity fell roughly linearly with age. CMV infection status of these donors was not known. As naive T cell percentage varied, TCR beta diversity correlated strongly with it.

With regard to this clonotype: As yet, its antigen is unknown.

A second PCR, run for about 7 to 11 cycles, used a sample-barcoded 5' primer plus a J-beta primer mix. Template switching added a 12-random-nucleotide identifier to every cDNA molecule. TCRdb re-analysed the 5' RACE reads in MiXCR, keeping a single row per CDR3 protein. The sample contains 780,000 or so distinct CDR3 sequences, roughly three fifths of which appear only once. Trimming cost V 7 bases and J 1 base, with 15 bases left between them. Germline-derived CDR1 and CDR2 are MNHNS and SASEGT. The CDR3 has 15 residues. Source material: blood. The V call is TRBV6-1, the J call TRBJ2-3; TRBD1 is a possible D gene (6 bases). This clonotype was sampled from a man in his forties in good health. Here the CDR3 reads CASTKGGIGTDTQYF. The CDR3, as DNA: TGTGCCAGCACCAAAGGGGGTATTGGCACAGATACGCAGTATTTT.